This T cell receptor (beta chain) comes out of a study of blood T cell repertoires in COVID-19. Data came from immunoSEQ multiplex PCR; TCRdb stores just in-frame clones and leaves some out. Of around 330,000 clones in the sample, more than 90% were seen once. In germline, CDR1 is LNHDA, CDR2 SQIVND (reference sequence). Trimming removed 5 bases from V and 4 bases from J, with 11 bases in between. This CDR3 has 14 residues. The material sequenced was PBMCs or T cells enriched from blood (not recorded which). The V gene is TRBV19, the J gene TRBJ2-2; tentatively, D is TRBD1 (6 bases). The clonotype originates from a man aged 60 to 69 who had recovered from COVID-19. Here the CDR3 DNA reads TGTGCCAGTAGTCTGTCAGGGGCCACCGGGGAGCTGTTTTTT. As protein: CASSLSGATGELFF.